This T cell receptor beta chain appears in the sequencing data of a study of blood T cell repertoires in COVID-19 (dated by TCRdb to the early 2020s). About the study as a whole: The collaborator samples originated in the United States, Italy and Spain and spanned the acute and convalescent phases of COVID-19. The material from the prospective study consisted of cDNA or gDNA derived from T cells, B-cell-depleted T cells, or PBMCs. Subjects who had been exposed to COVID-19, were actively infected with it, or had recovered from it provided the deeply sampled blood TCRbeta repertoires that made up the dataset. A freely available public database, intended as a resource for researchers studying the immune response to SARS-CoV-2, is where the repertoires were released. Samples came from the ongoing ImmuneRACE study (first 160 participants) plus 1,254 subjects from 6 global collaborators. The sample metadata nearly always contained a de-identified subject ID, COVID-19 status, age in years and sex. HLA class I and class II types, where available, came from metadata supplied by the sample provider rather than from assay-based typing. The investigation overall reported the following: How much clinical and demographic metadata was included differed by source and by participant, and the metadata was provided uncurated.

A second Seattle source provided samples from volunteer blood donors who had recovered from COVID-19. Each collaborating institution followed its own protocols to collect whole blood in K2EDTA tubes. For TCRbeta analysis, collaborator samples were shipped as frozen whole blood, as isolated PBMCs, or as DNA extracted from either sample type. About this clone: This clone's antigen is unknown. No quality values exist for individual bases; no much larger clone is one base distant.

According to the germline V gene, CDR1 reads MNHNS and CDR2 reads SASEGT. CDR3 length: 16 amino acids, cysteine to phenylalanine. Left in the record is the CDR3 DNA by itself, 48 bases read in frame from the first base. Compared with germline, V lacks 3 bases and J lacks 3 bases; bases without a gene match: 8. The immunoSEQ Assay, a bias-controlled multiplex PCR, was used to amplify TCRbeta CDR3 regions from genomic DNA. Regarding the original processing steps: The number of nucleated cells in each sample was estimated from the amplification of reference gene primers within the assay. Sequence reads were collapsed and filtered to measure the absolute abundance of every unique TCRbeta CDR3 rearrangement. Productive Simpson clonality was computed per sample as the square root of Simpson's diversity index over productive rearrangements. TCRdb mirrors the immuneACCESS table, restricted to in-frame sequences. Some clones are absent from its copies; in checked studies, under half trace to an unresolved V gene, and the reason for the others is unknown. Clone size and the V and J calls come from that table; the DNA yielded D and trimming. The sample records roughly 250,000 clones, about 88% of which are singletons. In total, the top ten clones hold 2.1% of the sample.

The rearrangement combines TRBV6-1 with TRBJ2-1; TRBD2 matches 7 bases in the middle. The clonotype originates from a woman aged 40 to 50 who had recovered from COVID-19. Sequencing was carried out using peripheral blood. The CDR3 region has the sequence CASSERSSGLYNEQFF. The nucleotide sequence reads TGTGCCAGCAGTGAGAGGTCTAGCGGACTCTACAATGAGCAGTTCTTC.